The 8 T cell receptor beta chains below come from one sample, sequenced in a study of blood T cell repertoires in COVID-19. The method was immunoSEQ multiplex PCR; TCRdb's version includes in-frame clones alone and lacks a portion of them. The sample carries about 220,000 clones, approximately 78% recorded once. Sequencing input: peripheral blood. Every receptor here comes from a woman in her 70s with COVID-19, enrolled during active disease.

The gene calls are TRBV5-1 and TRBJ2-5, with D tentatively TRBD2 (6 bases). The germline V gene has CDR1 SGHRS and CDR2 YFSETQ. The CDR3 length is 13 residues. Between the trimmed V and J ends, which lost 3 bases and 3 bases, there was a span of 9 bases. CDR3 in amino acids: CASSWGGEETQYF. The DNA of the CDR3 is TGCGCCAGCAGCTGGGGCGGGGAAGAGACCCAGTACTTC. Complete variable domain (other parts from reference TRBV5-1 and TRBJ2-5): KAGVTQTPRYLIKTRGQQVTLSCSPISGHRSVSWYQQTPGQGLQFLFEYFSETQRNKGNFPGRFSGRQFSNSRSEMNVSTLELGDSALYLCASSWGGEETQYFGPGTRLLVL.

The chain recombines TRBV11-3 with TRBJ2-3, with 15 bases lining up with TRBD2. This CDR3 contains 19 residues. CDR1 is SGHNT, CDR2 YENEEA, per germline. Unmatched junction bases numbered 16, after V lost 4 bases and J lost 8 bases. Here the CDR3 reads CASSSSSGLAGGERSTQYF. In nucleotides, the CDR3 is TGTGCCAGCAGCTCCTCATCCGGACTAGCGGGGGGGGAAAGGAGTACGCAGTATTTT.

The genes are TRBV19 and TRBJ2-1, with D possibly matching TRBD2 (5 bases). Germline lookup yields CDR1 LNHDA and CDR2 SQIVND (reference sequence). Trimming stripped 2 bases from V and 3 bases from J, with 11 bases between. The length of the CDR3 is 15 residues. CDR3 amino acids: CASSIWLADYNEQFF. The CDR3 DNA reads as TGTGCCAGTAGTATATGGCTAGCTGACTACAATGAGCAGTTCTTC. Full variable domain (rest looked up from reference TRBV19 and TRBJ2-1): DGGITQSPKYLFRKEGQNVTLSCEQNLNHDAMYWYRQDPGQGLRLIYYSQIVNDFQKGDIAEGYSVSREKKESFPLTVTSAQKNPTAFYLCASSIWLADYNEQFFGPGTRLTVL.

The chain recombines TRBV27 with TRBJ2-5, with 9 bases fitting TRBD1. This CDR3 has 16 residues. Per germline, CDR1 MNHEY and CDR2 SMNVEV (reference sequence). V trimming: 5 bases; J trimming: 9 bases; junction bases outside the gene matches: 16. The CDR3 region is CASSDTDRGMRNAQYF. CDR3 nucleotides: TGTGCCAGCAGTGACACGGACAGGGGTATGAGGAATGCCCAGTACTTC.

V is TRBV2 and J is TRBJ1-2; D call uncertain. This CDR3 spans 13 amino acids. Germline V gene lookup returns CDR1 SNHLY and CDR2 FYNNEI. V dropped 0 bases and J dropped 2 bases, with 4 bases sitting between them. CDR3 DNA: TGTGCCAGCAGTGAAGCCCGGAACTATGGCTACACCTTC. Residues: CASSEARNYGYTF.

V usage is TRBV6-5 and J usage is TRBJ1-1; D not resolved. Germline V gives CDR1 MNHEY, CDR2 SVGAGI. The CDR3 covers 14 residues. Trimming removed 5 bases from V and 0 bases from J, with 10 bases in between. CDR3 in amino acids: CASSLVLMNTEAFF. For the CDR3, the DNA is TGTGCCAGCAGTCTTGTCCTTATGAACACTGAAGCTTTCTTT.

J is TRBJ1-1 and V is TRBV18; D is ambiguous. CDR1 is KGHSH, CDR2 LQKENI, per germline. The CDR3 totals 13 residues. Trimming shortened V by 2 bases and J by 0 bases, and 4 bases separated the two germline ends. CDR3 sequence reads: CASSPYMNTEAFF. For the CDR3, the DNA is TGTGCCAGCTCACCATATATGAACACTGAAGCTTTCTTT.

The chain uses TRBV6-5 and TRBJ2-3, with a tentative D call TRBD1 (6 bases). V was clipped by 3 bases and J by 3 bases, with 13 bases between them. This CDR3 has 15 amino acids. Germline CDR1 MNHEY, CDR2 SVGAGI. CDR3 nucleotide sequence: TGTGCCAGCAGTTATCGAGGGACAACAACAGATACGCAGTATTTT. Protein product: CASSYRGTTTDTQYF.